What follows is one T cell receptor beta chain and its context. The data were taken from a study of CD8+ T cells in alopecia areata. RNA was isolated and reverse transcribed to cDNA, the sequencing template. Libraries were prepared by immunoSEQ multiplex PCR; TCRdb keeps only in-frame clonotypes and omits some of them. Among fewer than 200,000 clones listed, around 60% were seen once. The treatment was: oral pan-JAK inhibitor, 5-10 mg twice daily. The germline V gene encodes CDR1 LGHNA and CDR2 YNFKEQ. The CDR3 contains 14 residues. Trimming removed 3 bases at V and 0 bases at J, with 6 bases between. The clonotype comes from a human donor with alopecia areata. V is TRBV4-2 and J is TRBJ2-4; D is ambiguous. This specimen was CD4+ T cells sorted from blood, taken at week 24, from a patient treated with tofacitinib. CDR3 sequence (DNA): TGTGCCAGCAGCCACAGGACAGCCAAAAACATTCAGTACTTC. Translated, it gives CASSHRTAKNIQYF.